This TCR beta chain was documented in a study of PD-1 blockade in classical Hodgkin lymphoma. Profiling relied on immunoSEQ multiplex PCR, and the TCRdb table lists in-frame clones only, not all of them. The repertoire includes roughly 25,000 clones, around 82% of them detected once, and roughly 10% sits in the top ten. The germline gives CDR1 MNHNS, CDR2 SASEGT. CDR3 size: 12 residues. V gave up 5 bases and J gave up 8 bases, with 10 bases separating them. Points on this clone: The target antigen is unknown.

Study-level results: A reduction in baseline TCR diversity was reportedly seen in newly diagnosed patients relative to healthy donors.

Autologous stem cell transplantation was followed by relapse in every patient, and brentuximab vedotin exposure varied. The source of this sequence is a human donor with classical Hodgkin lymphoma. The J gene is TRBJ2-1, the V gene TRBV6-1, with D unresolved. Sequenced here: peripheral blood mononuclear cells (PBMCs), sampled before the second cycle of nivolumab. DNA for the CDR3: TGTGCCAGCAGTTTAGAGTTCCATGAGCAGTTCTTC. Protein product: CASSLEFHEQFF.